The 4 T cell receptor beta chains below were found in one sample sequenced in a study of identical twins. MiXCR, run by TCRdb on the 5' RACE reads, gives a single entry per CDR3 protein. The data show 700,000 or so distinct CDR3 sequences, around 8.3% seen once. This same sample was also taken into another study, of yellow fever vaccine responses in identical twins.

Sequences were obtained from PBMCs. These TCRs come from a woman younger than 35 in good health.

This clonotype occurred a few times. The rearrangement links TRBV6-2 or TRBV6-3 to TRBJ2-3, with TRBD2 matching over 13 bases. After removal of 5 bases from V and 1 base from J, the junction contained 18 bases not matched to a gene. The CDR3 has 21 amino acids. Germline CDR1 MNHEY, CDR2 SVGEGT. The CDR3 is CASSQSSGGLAGVSRTDTQYF. CDR3 nucleotide sequence: TGTGCCAGCAGTCAATCGTCGGGCGGACTAGCGGGAGTGTCTCGCACAGATACGCAGTATTTT.

This clonotype was found a few times. The chain employs TRBV11-2 and TRBJ2-1; D unclear. V shed 0 bases and J shed 1 base, with 16 bases lying between them. CDR1 and CDR2 from the germline V gene are SGHAT and FQNNGV. The CDR3 length is 18 residues. The CDR3 loop is CASSLDPLTSSSYNEQFF. In nucleotides, the CDR3 is TGTGCCAGCAGCTTAGATCCCCTAACCAGCTCGTCCTACAATGAGCAGTTCTTC. The full variable domain, its missing parts supplied by reference TRBV11-2 and TRBJ2-1, is EAGVAQSPRYKIIEKRQSVAFWCNPISGHATLYWYQQILGQGPKLLIQFQNNGVVDDSQLPKDRFSAERLKGVDSTLKIQPAKLEDSAVYLCASSLDPLTSSSYNEQFFGPGTRLTVL.

The chain links TRBV27 to TRBJ2-5; D gene ambiguous. Germline assignment: CDR1 MNHEY and CDR2 SMNVEV (reference sequence). V was pared by 1 base and J by 2 bases, with 14 bases between. CDR3 length equals 16 residues. For the CDR3, the DNA is TGTGCCAGCAGTTTATATTCCCCCAGTGTTCAAGAGACCCAGTACTTC. It encodes CASSLYSPSVQETQYF.

The V call is TRBV29-1, the J call TRBJ2-7; TRBD2 aligns across 8 bases. Losses at the gene ends were 5 bases for V and 3 bases for J; bases not matched to a gene: 6. The germline V gene encodes CDR1 SQVTM and CDR2 ANQGSEA. The CDR3 length is 13 residues. The CDR3 region is CSVLLAGFYEQYF. For the CDR3, the DNA is TGCAGCGTTTTGCTAGCGGGCTTCTACGAGCAGTACTTC.